This T cell receptor (beta chain) is drawn from a study of somatic mutations in cytotoxic T cells in rheumatoid arthritis. Generated by immunoSEQ multiplex PCR, the TCRdb table keeps only in-frame clones and is missing some. The sample records some 30,000 clones, about 87% being singletons. V lost 1 base and J lost 6, with 19 bases in between. This CDR3 is built from 17 residues. The germline V gene encodes CDR1 SEHNR and CDR2 FQNEAQ (reference sequence). The chain is built from TRBV7-9 and TRBJ2-1; D possibly corresponds to TRBD2 (6 bases). The sequenced sample consisted of CD8+ T cells sorted from blood. This sequence was found in an adult with rheumatoid arthritis. CDR3 sequence: CASSLVGTGPVGNEQFF. DNA of the CDR3: TGTGCCAGCAGCTTAGTAGGGACTGGCCCCGTGGGCAATGAGCAGTTCTTC.